Listed below are T cell receptor beta chains from one sample, sequenced in a study of blood T cells in healthy people across ages. TCRdb fed the 5' RACE reads into MiXCR, producing one record per CDR3 protein. The sample yields some 930,000 distinct CDR3 sequences, 29% seen once. The sample was also reused in another study, on T cells of mothers and their children.

Sequenced sample: blood. All receptors derive from a middle-aged woman in good health. CDR3s include the opening cysteine and the closing phenylalanine or tryptophan. The D gene is left open where the match is weak. Clone sizes are given selectively: once, few, many, or a class where the clone is expanded.

V: TRBV7-2
D: -
J: TRBJ2-2
size: few
CDR3: CASTGLNTGELFF
DNA: TGTGCCAGCACCGGACTGAACACCGGGGAGCTGTTTTTT

V: TRBV11-2
D: -
J: TRBJ2-5
size: many
CDR3: CASSLDLGHQETQYF
DNA: TGTGCCAGCAGCTTAGATCTGGGACATCAAGAGACCCAGTACTTC

V: TRBV29-1
D: -
J: TRBJ2-7
size: few
CDR3: CSVLETDSYEQYF
DNA: TGCAGCGTTTTGGAGACAGACTCCTACGAGCAGTACTTC

V: TRBV12-3/TRBV12-4
D: TRBD1
J: TRBJ2-2
size: -
CDR3: CASSPRGLANTGELFF
DNA: TGTGCCAGCAGTCCAAGGGGGCTCGCGAACACCGGGGAGCTGTTTTTT

V: TRBV28
D: TRBD1
J: TRBJ2-7
size: few
CDR3: CASTSRGQDYTYEQYF
DNA: TGTGCCAGCACCTCCAGAGGACAGGATTATACCTACGAGCAGTACTTC

V: TRBV10-2
D: TRBD1
J: TRBJ1-6
size: -
CDR3: CASSSTGEGSPPHF
DNA: TGCGCCAGCAGCTCGACAGGGGAAGGTTCACCCCCCCACTTT

V: TRBV5-5
D: -
J: TRBJ2-4
size: -
CDR3: CASSLEQNIQYF
DNA: TGTGCCAGCAGCTTGGAGCAGAACATTCAGTACTTC

V: TRBV4-2
D: -
J: TRBJ1-5
size: few
CDR3: CASSHPGASQPQHF
DNA: TGTGCCAGCAGCCATCCGGGGGCATCTCAGCCCCAGCATTTT

V: TRBV7-2
D: -
J: TRBJ2-5
size: many
CDR3: CASSFVGVGETQYF
DNA: TGTGCCAGCAGCTTTGTCGGGGTCGGGGAGACCCAGTACTTC

V: TRBV6-5
D: -
J: TRBJ1-2
size: many
CDR3: CASSLGGSGYTF
DNA: TGTGCCAGCAGCCTCGGGGGTTCGGGCTACACCTTC

V: TRBV9
D: -
J: TRBJ2-5
size: few
CDR3: CASSADIIGQETQYF
DNA: TGTGCCAGCAGCGCGGACATAATAGGGCAAGAGACCCAGTACTTC

V: TRBV14
D: TRBD1
J: TRBJ1-4
size: -
CDR3: CASSQAGTGKEKLFF
DNA: TGTGCCAGCAGCCAAGCAGGGACAGGCAAGGAAAAACTGTTTTTT

V: TRBV29-1
D: -
J: TRBJ2-1
size: few
CDR3: CSVENQGGWNEQFF
DNA: TGCAGCGTTGAGAACCAGGGAGGATGGAATGAGCAGTTCTTC

V: TRBV6-5
D: -
J: TRBJ1-2
size: once
CDR3: CASRTGTERGYTF
DNA: TGTGCCAGCAGGACCGGGACGGAGCGTGGCTACACCTTC

V: TRBV6-5
D: -
J: TRBJ2-5
size: few
CDR3: CASSYGQAMYF
DNA: TGTGCCAGCAGTTACGGTCAGGCGATGTACTTC

V: TRBV6-1
D: -
J: TRBJ2-4
size: -
CDR3: CASSEGTAAKNIQYF
DNA: TGTGCCAGCAGTGAGGGCACCGCAGCCAAAAACATTCAGTACTTC

V: TRBV6-2/TRBV6-3
D: -
J: TRBJ1-5
size: few
CDR3: CASSLLMVQPQHF
DNA: TGTGCCAGCAGTCTGCTCATGGTTCAGCCCCAGCATTTT

V: TRBV18
D: TRBD1
J: TRBJ2-7
size: many
CDR3: CASSPTGGGGSRLSYEQYF
DNA: TGTGCCAGCTCACCGACAGGGGGCGGAGGTTCTAGATTATCCTACGAGCAGTACTTC

V: TRBV9
D: -
J: TRBJ2-1
size: many
CDR3: CASSGPQAGFEQFF
DNA: TGTGCCAGCAGCGGGCCCCAGGCGGGCTTTGAGCAGTTCTTC

V: TRBV27
D: -
J: TRBJ1-1
size: -
CDR3: CASSLEAYTEAFF
DNA: TGTGCCAGCAGTTTGGAGGCCTACACTGAAGCTTTCTTT

V: TRBV9
D: -
J: TRBJ2-7
size: few
CDR3: CASSVGGKGEQYF
DNA: TGTGCCAGCAGCGTAGGTGGGAAGGGCGAGCAGTACTTC

V: TRBV30
D: -
J: TRBJ2-2
size: -
CDR3: CAWTKPEGVFGRELFF
DNA: TGTGCCTGGACTAAACCGGAGGGGGTCTTCGGACGGGAGCTGTTTTTT

V: TRBV28
D: TRBD2
J: TRBJ2-1
size: -
CDR3: CASSLGLAGGIRNEQFF
DNA: TGTGCCAGCAGCCTCGGACTAGCGGGGGGGATAAGGAATGAGCAGTTCTTC

V: TRBV6-5
D: TRBD2
J: TRBJ2-5
size: many
CDR3: CASSYSVAGGLETQYF
DNA: TGTGCCAGCAGTTACTCGGTAGCGGGGGGGCTTGAGACCCAGTACTTC

V: TRBV7-9
D: -
J: TRBJ2-4
size: once
CDR3: CASSQGTWAKNIQYF
DNA: TGTGCCAGCAGCCAGGGAACATGGGCCAAAAACATTCAGTACTTC

V: TRBV4-3
D: -
J: TRBJ2-7
size: -
CDR3: CASSQDMPGVGEQYF
DNA: TGCGCCAGCAGCCAAGATATGCCAGGGGTCGGTGAGCAGTACTTC

V: TRBV7-9
D: -
J: TRBJ2-2
size: -
CDR3: CASSFRGLRKTGELFF
DNA: TGTGCCAGCAGCTTCAGGGGATTGAGGAAGACCGGGGAGCTGTTTTTT

V: TRBV15
D: -
J: TRBJ2-1
size: few
CDR3: CATSEAGNEQFF
DNA: TGTGCCACCTCCGAGGCGGGTAATGAGCAGTTCTTC

V: TRBV28
D: -
J: TRBJ1-6
size: -
CDR3: CASSSGGVGSYNSPLHF
DNA: TGTGCCAGCAGTTCGGGGGGGGTTGGCTCCTATAATTCACCCCTCCACTTT

V: TRBV12-3/TRBV12-4
D: TRBD1
J: TRBJ2-1
size: few
CDR3: CASRRQGEGNEQFF
DNA: TGTGCCAGCAGAAGACAGGGGGAGGGCAATGAGCAGTTCTTC

V: TRBV20-1
D: TRBD2
J: TRBJ2-5
size: -
CDR3: CGAAPLGEGETQYF
DNA: TGCGGTGCTGCTCCCCTAGGGGAGGGAGAGACCCAGTACTTC

V: TRBV20-1
D: TRBD1
J: TRBJ2-3
size: -
CDR3: CSAPIRTGRVTDTQYF
DNA: TGCAGTGCTCCGATCCGGACAGGTCGGGTCACAGATACGCAGTATTTT

V: TRBV6-6
D: TRBD1
J: TRBJ2-3
size: -
CDR3: CASSYSTAGGMGDTQYF
DNA: TGTGCCAGCAGTTACTCGACAGCAGGGGGAATGGGGGATACGCAGTATTTT

V: TRBV29-1
D: -
J: TRBJ2-5
size: -
CDR3: CSAGGRNQETQYF
DNA: TGCAGCGCGGGGGGCCGGAACCAAGAGACCCAGTACTTC

V: TRBV6-6
D: -
J: TRBJ1-4
size: few
CDR3: CASSKTAAGSSNEKLFF
DNA: TGTGCCAGCAGTAAAACTGCAGCGGGGAGCAGTAATGAAAAACTGTTTTTT

V: TRBV20-1
D: TRBD1
J: TRBJ1-1
size: -
CDR3: CSARDEGQGIYTEAFF
DNA: TGCAGTGCTAGAGATGAGGGACAGGGGATTTACACTGAAGCTTTCTTT

V: TRBV9
D: -
J: TRBJ2-3
size: few
CDR3: CASSVLRADTQYF
DNA: TGTGCCAGCAGCGTACTAAGGGCGGATACGCAGTATTTT

V: TRBV7-2
D: -
J: TRBJ2-1
size: few
CDR3: CASSLIFEQFF
DNA: TGTGCCAGCAGCTTAATCTTTGAGCAGTTCTTC

V: TRBV5-1
D: TRBD2
J: TRBJ2-1
size: -
CDR3: CASSEGTSAREQFF
DNA: TGCGCCAGCAGCGAAGGGACTAGCGCAAGAGAGCAGTTCTTC

V: TRBV5-1
D: -
J: TRBJ2-7
size: many
CDR3: CASRQTGDEQYF
DNA: TGCGCCAGCAGACAAACCGGGGATGAGCAGTACTTC

V: TRBV4-3
D: -
J: TRBJ2-3
size: -
CDR3: CASSQDPGVPDTQYF
DNA: TGCGCCAGCAGCCAAGATCCGGGGGTCCCAGATACGCAGTATTTT

V: TRBV29-1
D: -
J: TRBJ1-5
size: few
CDR3: CSVGEGVGQPQHF
DNA: TGCAGCGTTGGGGAAGGAGTCGGTCAGCCCCAGCATTTT

V: TRBV7-3
D: -
J: TRBJ2-1
size: few
CDR3: CASSPGRRWGAGNEQFF
DNA: TGTGCCAGCAGCCCGGGTAGGAGGTGGGGGGCGGGTAATGAGCAGTTCTTC

V: TRBV5-5
D: TRBD1
J: TRBJ1-1
size: -
CDR3: CASSLEGGQNTEAFF
DNA: TGTGCCAGCAGCTTGGAGGGGGGACAGAACACTGAGGCTTTCTTT

V: TRBV18
D: -
J: TRBJ2-3
size: -
CDR3: CASSNLLAETDTQYF
DNA: TGTGCCAGCTCCAACTTACTAGCAGAGACAGATACGCAGTATTTT